This T cell receptor (beta chain) was documented in a study of blood T cell repertoires in COVID-19. Study-wide background: T cells, B-cell-depleted T cells, or PBMCs provided the cDNA or gDNA that served as material.

TCRdb keeps only in-frame clones here, not all; method: immunoSEQ multiplex PCR. The data show around 80,000 clones, about four fifths seen once. Germline V gives CDR1 SGHTA, CDR2 FQGNSA. V dropped 1 base and J dropped 4; count of bases not matched to a gene: 5. This CDR3 has 16 residues. This clone appeared a few times. The TCR sequence derives from a human donor in a cohort sampled during active COVID-19. The chain joins TRBV7-2 to TRBJ2-3, with TRBD2 matching over 10 bases. Material for sequencing was peripheral blood. The chain's CDR3 is CASSLVSGGPSDTQYF. The CDR3 bases are TGTGCCAGCAGCTTAGTTAGCGGGGGGCCGTCAGATACGCAGTATTTT. The full variable domain, with the rest looked up from reference TRBV7-2 and TRBJ2-3, is GAGVSQSPSNKVTEKGKDVELRCDPISGHTALYWYRQSLGQGLEFLIYFQGNSAPDKSGLPSDRFSAERTGGSVSTLTIQRTQQEDSAVYLCASSLVSGGPSDTQYFGPGTRLTVL.